A single sample is the source of the 32 T cell receptor beta chains below, sequenced in a study of blood T cell repertoires in COVID-19. The protocol was immunoSEQ multiplex PCR, while the TCRdb copy is restricted to in-frame clones and leaves out a portion. The sample records about 230,000 clones, 83% being singletons. Sequenced sample: peripheral blood. The receptors stem from a woman aged 45-65 years with acute or convalescent COVID-19.

The chain couples TRBV7-9 to TRBJ1-1; D perhaps matches TRBD1 (6 bases). Germline CDR1 SEHNR, CDR2 FQNEAQ (reference sequence). V was shortened by 6 bases and J by 1 base, with 12 bases between the two germline ends. This CDR3 has 14 amino acids. Here the CDR3 reads CASRPGTKNTEAFF. CDR3 sequence (DNA): TGTGCCAGCAGGCCCGGGACAAAGAACACTGAAGCTTTCTTT.

The J gene is TRBJ2-7, the V gene TRBV6-5; perhaps TRBD1 as D (5 bases). The CDR3 contains 13 residues. V was shortened by 0 bases and J by 6 bases, with 9 bases between the two germline ends. Germline V gene data show CDR1 as MNHEY and CDR2 as SVGAGI. CDR3 sequence (DNA): TGTGCCAGCAGTTACTCCTCAGGGTCCGAGCAGTACTTC. This translates into CASSYSSGSEQYF.

Only one count was recorded for this clone. The rearrangement links TRBV27 to TRBJ2-3; D might be TRBD2 (6 bases). CDR3 size: 13 residues. Between the trimmed V and J ends, which lost 8 bases and 3 bases, there was a span of 12 bases. Per germline, CDR1 MNHEY and CDR2 SMNVEV (reference sequence). The CDR3 sequence: CASLRLGTDTQYF. CDR3 nucleotides: TGTGCCAGCCTTCGACTAGGAACAGATACGCAGTATTTT.

The chain has TRBV7-9 and TRBJ1-1; perhaps TRBD1 as D (6 bases). CDR1 and CDR2 (germline): SEHNR, FQNEAQ (reference sequence). The ends were cut back, 5 bases at V and 3 bases at J, with 13 bases in the middle. The CDR3 is 14 amino acids. The CDR3 DNA follows: TGTGCCAGCAGCCCCCGCCCAGGGGACACTGAAGCTTTCTTT. This encodes CASSPRPGDTEAFF.

V and J are TRBV11-2 and TRBJ1-1; maybe TRBD1 (5 bases). Germline V gene sequence: CDR1 SGHAT, CDR2 FQNNGV. The CDR3 spans 13 residues. The ends were cut back, 6 bases at V and 5 bases at J, with 13 bases in the middle. CDR3 region: CASRLSPGTEAFF. Here the CDR3 DNA reads TGTGCCAGCAGGTTATCCCCAGGGACTGAAGCTTTCTTT.

The chain has TRBV5-8 and TRBJ1-5; D might be TRBD1 (5 bases). CDR1 and CDR2 (germline): SGHTS, YDEGEE. Trimming left V 4 bases short and J 7 bases short, with 18 bases between. CDR3 length: 15 residues. The CDR3 coding sequence is TGTGCCAGCAGCGGTGGTAGGCGGGGGTTGCAGCCCCAGCATTTT. Translation gives CASSGGRRGLQPQHF.

This clone was recorded only once. The rearrangement uses TRBV19 and TRBJ2-2; TRBD2 matches 12 bases. The CDR3 is 18 amino acids. From germline, CDR1 is LNHDA and CDR2 SQIVND (reference sequence). The J segment lost 6 bases and the V segment lost 6 bases, leaving 14 bases of the junction unmatched. CDR3 amino acids: CASRRGLAGVGNPGELFF. The CDR3 coding sequence is TGTGCCAGTAGACGGGGACTAGCGGGTGTGGGAAATCCCGGGGAGCTGTTTTTT. The full variable domain, in which reference TRBV19 and TRBJ2-2 provide the parts outside the CDR3, is DGGITQSPKYLFRKEGQNVTLSCEQNLNHDAMYWYRQDPGQGLRLIYYSQIVNDFQKGDIAEGYSVSREKKESFPLTVTSAQKNPTAFYLCASRRGLAGVGNPGELFFGEGSRLTVL.

The V and J genes are TRBV19 and TRBJ2-3; unclear D gene. This CDR3 is 13 amino acids long. The ends were cut back, 6 bases at V and 2 bases at J, with 9 bases in the middle. The germline CDR1 and CDR2 sequences are LNHDA and SQIVND (reference sequence). The CDR3 is CASRSLDTDTQYF. CDR3 DNA: TGTGCCAGTAGGAGTTTAGACACAGATACGCAGTATTTT.

The genes are TRBV30 and TRBJ2-5; maybe TRBD2 (9 bases). Germline lookup yields CDR1 GTSNPN and CDR2 SVGIG (reference sequence). The CDR3 contains 19 residues. Trimming pared 1 base from V and 4 bases from J, leaving 28 bases between. As DNA, the CDR3 is TGTGCCTGGAGTGCTTATAGGCAGGGGGCTAGCGGGGCTCTAGAGACCCAGTACTTC. Its translation is CAWSAYRQGASGALETQYF.

The J gene is TRBJ2-6, the V gene TRBV24-1, with D perhaps matching TRBD2 (6 bases). The V end was cut by 5 bases, the J end by 1 base, with 11 bases between. This CDR3 region has 16 residues. The V gene's germline CDR1 is KGHDR and CDR2 SFDVKD. The CDR3 coding sequence is TGTGCCACCAGTGGGATCCGGGAGTCTGGGGCCAACGTCCTGACTTTC. Translated: CATSGIRESGANVLTF.

The gene calls are TRBV19 and TRBJ2-7, with D possibly matching TRBD2 (6 bases). The CDR3 length is 12 residues. V was clipped by 5 bases and J by 7 bases, with 12 bases between them. Germline V lookup: CDR1 LNHDA, CDR2 SQIVND (reference sequence). In nucleotides, the CDR3 is TGTGCCAGTAGTGTGGAGGGGAGGGAGCAGTACTTC. Protein: CASSVEGREQYF.

The V gene is TRBV5-1, the J gene TRBJ2-7; 10 nucleotides line up with TRBD2. The CDR3 consists of 17 residues. The junction had 17 bases not matched to a gene; V was cut back by 5 bases and J by 6 bases. Per germline, CDR1 SGHRS and CDR2 YFSETQ. The CDR3 DNA reads TGCGCCAGCAGAGTTGGTCTGATGCTAGCGGGAGAGGGCGAGCAGTACTTC. This encodes CASRVGLMLAGEGEQYF.

In its sample, this clone was seen many times. This chain connects TRBV5-8 to TRBJ1-4, with TRBD1 matching over 8 bases. Germline V gives CDR1 SGHTS, CDR2 YDEGEE. This CDR3 is built from 16 residues. The V segment lost 2 bases and the J segment 2 bases; nucleotides outside the gene matches: 5. The CDR3 sequence is CASSFYPGGTNEKLFF. The CDR3 nucleotides are TGTGCCAGCAGCTTTTACCCAGGGGGCACTAATGAAAAACTGTTTTTT.

This chain connects TRBV19 to TRBJ1-1; 8 nucleotides line up with TRBD1. CDR3 size: 18 residues. Germline V lookup: CDR1 LNHDA, CDR2 SQIVND (reference sequence). V lost 6 bases and J lost 1; bases outside the gene matches: 16. The CDR3: CASSRLRQGIGKNTEAFF. Written as DNA, the CDR3 is TGTGCCAGTAGCCGATTAAGACAGGGGATAGGTAAGAACACTGAAGCTTTCTTT.

The chain uses TRBV24-1 and TRBJ2-3; D uncertain. V was cut by 4 bases and J by 0 bases, with 4 bases left in between. CDR3 length equals 13 residues. Per the germline V gene, CDR1 is KGHDR and CDR2 is SFDVKD. CDR3 sequence (DNA): TGTGCCACCAGTGACTCCAGCACAGATACGCAGTATTTT. Amino acid sequence: CATSDSSTDTQYF.

The chain employs TRBV3-1 (or the pseudogene TRBV3-2) and TRBJ2-1; 10 bases fit TRBD2. This CDR3 is 15 amino acids long. Germline V lookup: CDR1 LGHDT, CDR2 YNNKEL (reference sequence). V gave up 0 bases and J gave up 8 bases; unmatched junction bases: 4. CDR3 residues: CASSQDSSGSHEQFF. The DNA for the CDR3 is TGTGCCAGCAGCCAAGATTCTAGCGGGAGTCATGAGCAGTTCTTC.

This clone occurred a few times. The chain joins TRBV29-1 to TRBJ2-3, with a tentative D call TRBD1 (5 bases). Per germline, CDR1 SQVTM and CDR2 ANQGSEA. The CDR3 totals 13 residues. Trimming shortened V by 6 bases and J by 3 bases, and 13 bases separated the two germline ends. The CDR3 is CSVGISGTDTQYF. DNA for the CDR3: TGCAGCGTGGGTATTTCAGGGACAGATACGCAGTATTTT.

This chain links TRBV18 with TRBJ1-2; the D gene is possibly TRBD1 (6 bases). Trimming cost V 1 base and J 6 bases, with 15 bases left between them. CDR3 length equals 15 residues. Germline CDR1 is KGHSH and CDR2 is LQKENI. The CDR3 DNA reads as TGTGCCAGCTCACCACAGTCAGGGGCGCTGGATGGCTACACCTTC. Amino acids: CASSPQSGALDGYTF.

This sequence joins TRBV6-1 and TRBJ2-3, with D perhaps TRBD2 (6 bases). In germline, CDR1 is MNHNS, CDR2 SASEGT. Trimming took off 3 bases at V and 1 base at J, with 17 bases between the two ends. There are 17 residues in the CDR3. This chain's CDR3 is CASSEWGVQPGTDTQYF. For the CDR3, the DNA is TGTGCCAGCAGTGAGTGGGGGGTCCAGCCGGGCACAGATACGCAGTATTTT.

The chain carries TRBV11-3 and TRBJ2-1, with TRBD2 identical over 12 bases. This CDR3 contains 15 residues. Trimming cost V 5 bases and J 4 bases; bases outside gene matches: 3. Per the germline V gene, CDR1 is SGHNT and CDR2 is YENEEA. The CDR3 DNA sequence: TGTGCCAGCAGCCTGGGGACTAGCGGGTACAATGAGCAGTTCTTC. This sequence encodes CASSLGTSGYNEQFF.

V and J are TRBV9 and TRBJ2-3; no clear D. The ends were cut back, 5 bases at V and 5 bases at J, with 9 bases in the middle. CDR1 SGDLS and CDR2 YYNGEE come from the germline V gene. CDR3 length equals 12 residues. CDR3 amino acids: CASSDRGDTQYF. The CDR3 DNA reads as TGTGCCAGCAGTGACCGAGGAGATACGCAGTATTTT.

In this sample, this clone turned up a few times. CDR3 protein: CASSPGGEPTYEQYF. CDR3 bases: TGTGCCAGCTCACCAGGCGGAGAGCCCACCTACGAGCAGTACTTC. V usage is TRBV18 and J usage is TRBJ2-7; D remains unclear. Trimming stripped 2 bases from V and 2 bases from J, with 13 bases between. This CDR3 comprises 15 residues. CDR1 and CDR2 (germline): KGHSH, LQKENI.

The chain carries TRBV29-1 and TRBJ2-3, with TRBD2 as a possible D gene (6 bases). This CDR3 has 14 residues. Germline loops: CDR1 SQVTM, CDR2 ANQGSEA. Written as DNA, the CDR3 is TGCAGTATCCAGGCGGGGTATGGGACGGATACGCAGTATTTT. Protein sequence: CSIQAGYGTDTQYF.

The chain has TRBV6-5 and TRBJ1-5; no firm D call. Trimming cost V 4 bases and J 2 bases, with 12 bases left between them. Germline V lookup: CDR1 MNHEY, CDR2 SVGAGI. This CDR3 is built from 15 residues. CDR3 nucleotide sequence: TGTGCCAGCAGTTCCGAGGGTCGGGGCAATCAGCCCCAGCATTTT. Translated: CASSSEGRGNQPQHF.

CDR3 nucleotide sequence: TGTGCCATCAGTGAGATCGGGGAGCGGGAGGCATACGAGCAGTACTTC. Encoded protein: CAISEIGEREAYEQYF. The chain recombines TRBV10-3 with TRBJ2-7, with TRBD2 matching over 9 bases. Unmatched junction bases numbered 9, after V lost 2 bases and J lost 4 bases. The CDR3 covers 16 residues. Per germline, CDR1 ENHRY and CDR2 SYGVKD.

The gene calls are TRBV7-8 and TRBJ2-3, with TRBD2 identical over 7 bases. Germline trimming cut 1 base from V and 1 base from J; bases unmatched to any gene: 8. Looked up from germline, CDR1 is SGHVS and CDR2 is FQNEAQ. This CDR3 is 17 amino acids long. The CDR3 DNA reads TGTGCCAGCAGCTTAGGCGGGGAGGGAGTGGGCACAGATACGCAGTATTTT. Translation gives CASSLGGEGVGTDTQYF.

This sequence joins TRBV5-6 and TRBJ2-1, with 7 bases identical to TRBD2. The germline CDR1 and CDR2 sequences are SGHDT and YYEEEE. Germline trimming cut 4 bases from V and 8 bases from J; bases unmatched to any gene: 6. This CDR3 has 13 amino acids. The CDR3 bases are TGTGCCAGCAGCCGGACTAGTTTGCATGAGCAGTTCTTC. Translating gives CASSRTSLHEQFF.

The genes are TRBV25-1 and TRBJ1-4, with a tentative D call TRBD1 (5 bases). The ends were cut back, 2 bases at V and 8 bases at J, with 18 bases in the middle. The V gene's germline CDR1 is MGHDK and CDR2 SYGVNS. The CDR3 length is 16 residues. The CDR3 DNA is TGTGCCAGCAGTGAAAGGGGTGGAGGGGTTTGGGAAAAACTGTTTTTT. Its protein is CASSERGGGVWEKLFF.

The rearrangement joins TRBV6-2 or TRBV6-3 to TRBJ2-1; 10 bases fit TRBD1. CDR1 MNHEY and CDR2 SVGEGT come from the germline V gene. CDR3 size: 16 residues. The J segment lost 9 bases and the V segment lost 4 bases, leaving 12 bases of the junction unmatched. The CDR3 nucleotides read TGTGCCAGCAGTTGGGGACAGGGGTGGGAGGACACTGAGCAGTTCTTC. This translates into CASSWGQGWEDTEQFF.

This chain links TRBV24-1 with TRBJ2-1, with D possibly TRBD1 on 5 matching bases. The CDR3 runs to 11 residues. The germline V and J ends were trimmed by 8 bases and 8 bases, with 9 bases remaining between them. Germline V gene lookup returns CDR1 KGHDR and CDR2 SFDVKD. The CDR3 DNA is TGTGCCACCACCTGGGGCCATGAGCAGTTCTTC. Encoded protein: CATTWGHEQFF.

This clone was detected only a few times. The V call is TRBV24-1, the J call TRBJ2-1; D is ambiguous. Germline loops: CDR1 KGHDR, CDR2 SFDVKD. The V gene lost 3 bases and the J gene lost 10 bases, with 6 bases spanning the gap. This CDR3 comprises 11 residues. The chain's CDR3 is CATSDGDEQFF. As DNA, the CDR3 is TGTGCCACCAGTGATGGAGACGAGCAGTTCTTC.

The chain recombines TRBV7-2 with TRBJ2-7; D is undetermined. CDR1 is SGHTA, CDR2 FQGNSA, per germline. The CDR3 has 14 amino acids. V shed 1 base and J shed 1 base, with 8 bases lying between them. The CDR3 nucleotides are TGTGCCAGCAGCTTAGGCGGCGGATCCTACGAGCAGTACTTC. Its protein is CASSLGGGSYEQYF.